These 13 T cell receptor beta chains were sequenced from one sample in a study of T cells in Graves' hyperthyroidism and ophthalmopathy. Amplification of TCR beta CDR3 regions used RNA as the template. The HTBI set primed first-round TCR CDR3 RT-PCR. MiXCR, applied by TCRdb to the multiplex PCR reads, yields one record per CDR3 protein. The profile shows approximately 530,000 distinct CDR3 sequences, nearly 20% of them singletons. The specimen was blood. Receptors originate from a man aged 35-49 years with Graves' ophthalmopathy.

This clonotype was detected a few times. J is TRBJ1-5 and V is TRBV5-1; TRBD1 is a possible D gene (5 bases). CDR1 SGHRS and CDR2 YFSETQ come from the germline V gene. The V end lost 0 bases, the J end lost 6 bases, and 13 bases lay between the germline ends. This CDR3 is built from 15 residues. CDR3 protein: CASSLGGGLSQPQHF. CDR3 nucleotide sequence: TGCGCCAGCAGCTTGGGTGGGGGGTTGAGTCAGCCCCAGCATTTT.

This clonotype was seen more than once but under ten times. V is TRBV27 and J is TRBJ2-1; 8 nucleotides align to TRBD2. Germline values: CDR1 MNHEY, CDR2 SMNVEV (reference sequence). The J segment lost 6 bases and the V segment lost 2 bases, leaving 6 bases of the junction unmatched. The length of the CDR3 is 15 residues. CDR3 residues: CASSLRGGPTNEQFF. CDR3 bases: TGTGCCAGCAGTTTACGGGGGGGCCCAACCAATGAGCAGTTCTTC.

CDR3 loop: CSATLAGANVLTF. CDR3 bases: TGCAGTGCTACCCTTGCGGGAGCCAACGTCCTGACTTTC. The genes are TRBV20-1 and TRBJ2-6; D perhaps matches TRBD2 (6 bases). V was trimmed by 4 bases and J by 7 bases, leaving 11 bases between them. Looked up from germline, CDR1 is DFQATT and CDR2 is SNEGSKA (reference sequence). The CDR3 is made up of 13 amino acids.

The rearrangement uses TRBV29-1 and TRBJ2-1; the match to TRBD2 covers 7 bases. V shed 6 bases and J 10 bases; nucleotides not matched to a gene: 3. The CDR3 loop spans 10 amino acids. Germline V gives CDR1 SQVTM, CDR2 ANQGSEA. The CDR3 loop is CSVISGEQFF. The CDR3 nucleotides are TGCAGCGTAATTAGCGGGGAGCAGTTCTTC.

The chain couples TRBV20-1 to TRBJ2-5; 14 nucleotides line up with TRBD2. CDR1 DFQATT and CDR2 SNEGSKA come from the germline V gene (reference sequence). This CDR3 contains 14 residues. This chain's CDR3 is CPPGTSGRRETQYF. The CDR3 region has the DNA TGCCCCCCCGGGACTAGCGGGAGAAGGGAGACCCAGTACTTC.

This clonotype was seen only a few times. V and J are TRBV11-1 and TRBJ2-1; 14 bases agree with TRBD2. This CDR3 comprises 19 residues. J lost 4 bases, V lost 4 bases, and 12 bases had no gene match. CDR1 and CDR2 from the germline V gene are SGHAT and FQDESV (reference sequence). CDR3: CASSSQPGLAGVGYNEQFF. The CDR3 coding sequence is TGTGCCAGCAGCTCTCAACCGGGACTAGCGGGGGTGGGTTACAATGAGCAGTTCTTC.

Only a few counts were recorded for this clonotype. This chain links TRBV7-9 with TRBJ2-3, with 8 positions matching TRBD2. CDR3 length: 17 residues. J was trimmed by 5 bases and V by 1 base; bases with no gene match: 11. In germline, CDR1 is SEHNR, CDR2 FQNEAQ (reference sequence). CDR3 residues: CASSLGGGREAIDTQYF. As DNA, the CDR3 is TGTGCCAGCAGCTTAGGAGGGGGGCGGGAGGCCATAGATACGCAGTATTTT.

Turning to this clonotype: A much larger clone lies one base from this, so it may be a read error. The chain employs TRBV7-8 and TRBJ1-6; possibly TRBD1 for D (5 bases). Germline CDR1 SGHVS, CDR2 FQNEAQ. CDR3 length: 14 amino acids. V was cut by 5 bases and J by 8 bases, with 13 bases left in between. CDR3 residues: CASSPLGGDSPLHF. Here the CDR3 DNA reads TGTGCCAGCAGCCCCTTGGGAGGGGATTCACCCCTCCACTTT.

The CDR3 loop reads CSARGAEGGNQPQHF. Written as DNA, the CDR3 is TGCAGTGCTAGAGGGGCCGAGGGCGGCAATCAGCCCCAGCATTTT. The gene calls are TRBV20-1 and TRBJ1-5; D is uncertain. The CDR3 extends over 15 amino acids. From germline, CDR1 is DFQATT and CDR2 SNEGSKA (reference sequence). Between the trimmed V and J ends, which lost 1 base and 2 bases, there was a span of 12 bases.

The V call is TRBV6-1, the J call TRBJ1-1; 7 positions agree with TRBD1. The germline CDR1 and CDR2 sequences are MNHNS and SASEGT. CDR3 size: 13 residues. J gave up 5 bases and V 2 bases, and 2 bases lay outside the gene matches. The CDR3 protein is CASSEQGVTEAFF. CDR3 bases: TGTGCCAGCAGTGAACAGGGGGTGACTGAAGCTTTCTTT.

The chain employs TRBV27 and TRBJ2-2, with D possibly matching TRBD2 (5 bases). Germline CDR1 and CDR2: MNHEY and SMNVEV (reference sequence). Trimming left V 3 bases short and J 1 base short, with 9 bases between. The CDR3 loop spans 15 amino acids. The CDR3 sequence: CASSFSRGNTGELFF. CDR3 DNA sequence: TGTGCCAGCAGTTTTAGTCGGGGGAACACCGGGGAGCTGTTTTTT.

The count of this clonotype is one. The rearrangement joins TRBV7-2 to TRBJ1-2; TRBD1 aligns across 7 bases. The CDR3 runs to 16 residues. Trimming removed 6 bases from V and 0 bases from J; junction bases left unmatched: 10. CDR1 and CDR2 (germline): SGHTA, FQGNSA. The CDR3 sequence is CASRIGQEVTNYGYTF. The CDR3 nucleotides read TGTGCCAGCAGGATAGGACAGGAGGTCACTAACTATGGCTACACCTTC.

At least ten counts were recorded for this clonotype. The genes are TRBV28 and TRBJ2-7; 7 bases match TRBD1. This CDR3 region has 13 residues. Per germline, CDR1 MDHEN and CDR2 SYDVKM. V gave up 7 bases and J gave up 1 base; unmatched junction bases: 4. The CDR3 loop is CASTMGQSYEQYF. CDR3 nucleotide sequence: TGTGCCAGCACCATGGGACAGTCCTACGAGCAGTACTTC.